This T cell receptor beta chain was recorded in a study of shared clonotypes between healthy human individuals. With V trimmed by 1 base and J by 1 base, 2 bases remained unmatched. This CDR3 spans 15 amino acids. Germline V gene sequence: CDR1 LGHNA, CDR2 YNFKEQ. The study, taken as a whole, reports: A handful of donors showed sharing of approximately 5% of naive CD4 clonotypes. Generation probabilities were higher for clonotypes shared across all four sorted-subset donors than for unshared ones.

Several immunoSEQ plates received, in even portions, the genomic DNA of each subset. Profiled with immunoSEQ multiplex PCR; TCRdb holds only in-frame clones, not every one. The repertoire has about 2.1 million clones, around 93% of them found once; the top ten carry around 1.8%. CD45RO-negative cells were positively selected for CCR7, leaving out terminally differentiated effector memory CD45RA+ cells. Donors comprised healthy HIV-negative adults lacking recent acute infections or vaccinations. For this clone: Its antigen is unknown.

The sequence came from a man aged 18 to 30 in good health. Some clones in this sample may be carry-over from other donors' samples. Source material: naive CD8+ T cells from PBMCs. The rearrangement uses TRBV4-2 and TRBJ2-3, with TRBD2 matching 7 bases. CDR3 residues: CASSQGLAGTDTQYF. DNA of the CDR3: TGTGCCAGCAGCCAAGGACTAGCTGGCACAGATACGCAGTATTTT.